These 3 T cell receptor beta chains came from one sample sequenced in a study of shared clonotypes between healthy human individuals. Data came from immunoSEQ multiplex PCR; TCRdb stores just in-frame clones and leaves some out. The sample contains about 2.5 million clones, around 92% of which appear only once. The sequencing sample was made of naive CD4+ T cells from PBMCs. Sample subset: CD45RA+ positively selected. Source of these receptors: a man aged 18 to 29 in good health. Some clones in this sample may be carry-over from other donors' samples.

The rearrangement joins TRBV4-2 to TRBJ2-6; D not resolved. Germline CDR1 reads LGHNA; CDR2 reads YNFKEQ. V shed 1 base and J shed 0 bases, with 22 bases lying between them. The CDR3 is made up of 21 amino acids. The CDR3 coding sequence is TGTGCCAGCAGCCAAGTGTTTTATGGCTCCCCTATATTCTCTGGGGCCAACGTCCTGACTTTC. Its translation is CASSQVFYGSPIFSGANVLTF.

V and J are TRBV10-2 and TRBJ2-3; tentative D call: TRBD1 (5 bases). CDR3 length: 15 amino acids. The V end lost 8 bases, the J end lost 6 bases, and 21 bases lay between the germline ends. CDR1 WSHSY and CDR2 SAAADI come from the germline V gene. The CDR3 coding sequence is TGCGCCAGCCTCTTTTCAGGGATTCTTGGTGATACGCAGTATTTT. Protein sequence: CASLFSGILGDTQYF.

The chain links TRBV28 to TRBJ2-5; D uncertain. The CDR3 length is 13 residues. Germline V CDR1 and CDR2: MDHEN, SYDVKM. Trimming took off 5 bases at V and 2 bases at J, with 9 bases between the two ends. CDR3 sequence (DNA): TGTGCCAGCAGTGTAAGATATCAAGAGACCCAGTACTTC. Encoded protein: CASSVRYQETQYF.